This TCR beta chain is from a study of Graves' ophthalmopathy and Graves' hyperthyroidism. Study findings and constraints: From stable hyperthyroidism, ophthalmopathy was separated by a 13-signature model with about 88% sensitivity and 80% to 82% specificity.

This clonotype has a count of ten or more. The antigen is unknown. Scientists amplified the TCR beta CDR3 regions from RNA transcripts. Scientists carried out first-round RT-PCR using HTBI primers and then a second-round multiplex PCR. TCRdb independently ran MiXCR on the multiplex PCR reads; one entry per CDR3 protein. The profile shows more than 1,000,000 distinct CDR3 sequences, roughly 35% of them singletons. Trimming cost V 4 bases and J 2 bases, with 14 bases left between them. The CDR3 sequence is 15 residues long. Germline CDR1 DFQATT, CDR2 SNEGSKA (reference sequence). Newly diagnosed, the hyperthyroidism patients had under 2 months' duration and were aged 18 to 65.

The rearrangement uses TRBV20-1 and TRBJ2-2; D is uncertain. The sequence was obtained from an adult man with Graves' hyperthyroidism. The sample was peripheral blood or thyroid tissue (not recorded which). As DNA, the CDR3 is TGCAGTGCTACCTCCTCTGGGGATAACACCGGGGAGCTGTTTTTT. It codes for CSATSSGDNTGELFF.